Below, 7 T cell receptor beta chains from the same sample are listed, as sequenced in a study of shared clonotypes between healthy human individuals. Produced via immunoSEQ multiplex PCR; TCRdb's table is partial and in-frame only. The data hold over 850,000 clones, with approximately 78% observed a single time. The specimen sequenced was memory CD4+ T cells from PBMCs. Documented subset: CD45RA-negative fraction. The source of these receptors is a man between 18 and 29 years old in good health. Some clones in this sample may be carry-over from other donors' samples.

The chain joins TRBV9 to TRBJ2-2; unclear D gene. The germline V gene has CDR1 SGDLS and CDR2 YYNGEE. The V gene lost 0 bases and the J gene lost 2 bases, with 8 bases spanning the gap. CDR3 length equals 15 residues. CDR3 in DNA: TGTGCCAGCAGCGTAGTAGGGCTAAACACCGGGGAGCTGTTTTTT. Protein: CASSVVGLNTGELFF.

The rearrangement joins TRBV7-2 to TRBJ2-3; D call uncertain. V shed 2 bases and J shed 4 bases, with 7 bases lying between them. The CDR3 length is 13 residues. Germline assignment: CDR1 SGHTA and CDR2 FQGNSA. CDR3 in DNA: TGTGCCAGCAGCTTATCACCGGCAGATACGCAGTATTTT. Amino acids: CASSLSPADTQYF.

This chain connects TRBV27 to TRBJ2-7; TRBD1 aligns across 9 bases. The V gene end was trimmed by 4 bases and the J gene end by 3 bases; junction bases not matched to a gene: 7. The germline V gene has CDR1 MNHEY and CDR2 SMNVEV (reference sequence). The CDR3 loop spans 15 amino acids. The CDR3 reads CASSSWTGDFYEQYF. In nucleotides, the CDR3 is TGTGCCAGCAGTTCATGGACAGGGGACTTCTACGAGCAGTACTTC.

This rearrangement joins TRBV5-4 to TRBJ2-3; 7 nucleotides match TRBD2. The CDR3 extends over 14 amino acids. Germline lookup yields CDR1 SGHNT and CDR2 YYREEE (reference sequence). Trimming at V came to 4 bases and at J to 6 bases, leaving 8 bases not matched to a gene. CDR3 region: CASSPSGTKDTQYF. CDR3 DNA sequence: TGTGCCAGCAGCCCCTCTGGGACTAAGGATACGCAGTATTTT.

In regard to this clone: The same CDR3 can be traced to other DNA sequences in this sample. The rearrangement links TRBV5-1 to TRBJ2-3, with TRBD1 as a possible D gene (5 bases). V lost 0 bases and J 5 bases, leaving 10 bases between the germline ends. CDR3 length: 14 residues. Per germline, CDR1 SGHRS and CDR2 YFSETQ. The CDR3 is CASSLGGPGDTQYF. The CDR3, as DNA: TGCGCCAGCAGCTTGGGGGGCCCTGGAGATACGCAGTATTTT. Using reference TRBV5-1 and TRBJ2-3 for the parts outside the CDR3, the full variable domain is KAGVTQTPRYLIKTRGQQVTLSCSPISGHRSVSWYQQTPGQGLQFLFEYFSETQRNKGNFPGRFSGRQFSNSRSEMNVSTLELGDSALYLCASSLGGPGDTQYFGPGTRLTVL.

This sequence joins TRBV18 and TRBJ1-5; 7 positions match TRBD1. CDR1 and CDR2 from the germline V gene are KGHSH and LQKENI. The CDR3 extends over 16 amino acids. The V segment lost 6 bases and the J segment 5 bases; nucleotides outside the gene matches: 13. The CDR3 DNA reads TGTGCCAGCTCCGTATTGGGGCAGGGGGTGGATCAGCCCCAGCATTTT. This gives the protein CASSVLGQGVDQPQHF. Together with reference TRBV18 and TRBJ1-5, the CDR3 gives the full variable domain: NAGVMQNPRHLVRRRGQEARLRCSPMKGHSHVYWYRQLPEEGLKFMVYLQKENIIDESGMPKERFSAEFPKEGPSILRIQQVVRGDSAAYFCASSVLGQGVDQPQHFGDGTRLSIL.

In this sample, this clone turned up once. The V call is TRBV27, the J call TRBJ2-7, with D perhaps matching TRBD1 or TRBD2 (5 bases each). Germline CDR1 and CDR2: MNHEY and SMNVEV (reference sequence). The CDR3 has 15 amino acids. V was pared by 0 bases and J by 0 bases, with 9 bases between. CDR3 bases: TGTGCCAGCAGTTTATCGAGGGGCAGCTCCTACGAGCAGTACTTC. Residues: CASSLSRGSSYEQYF.